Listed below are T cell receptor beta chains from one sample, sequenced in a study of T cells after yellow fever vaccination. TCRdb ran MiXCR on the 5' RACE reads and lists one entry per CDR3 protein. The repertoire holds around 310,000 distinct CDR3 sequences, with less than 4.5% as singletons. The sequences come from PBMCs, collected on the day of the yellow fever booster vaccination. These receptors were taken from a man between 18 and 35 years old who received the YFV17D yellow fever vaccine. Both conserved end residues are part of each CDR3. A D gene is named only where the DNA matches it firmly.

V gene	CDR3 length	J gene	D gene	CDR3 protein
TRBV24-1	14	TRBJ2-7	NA	CATSGPLHARWQYF
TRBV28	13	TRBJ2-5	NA	CASSFPAQETQYF
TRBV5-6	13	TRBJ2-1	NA	CASSLALQDEQFF
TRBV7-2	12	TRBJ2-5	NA	CASSWGYSGQYF
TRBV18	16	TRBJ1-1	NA	CASSPVFVGENTEAFF
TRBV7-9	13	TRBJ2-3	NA	CASRGPYTDTQYF
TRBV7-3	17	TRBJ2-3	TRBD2	CASSSGLAGASGDTQYF
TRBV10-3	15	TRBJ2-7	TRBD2	CAISDAGGRPYEQYF
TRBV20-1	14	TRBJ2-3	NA	CSARGQGLTDTQYF
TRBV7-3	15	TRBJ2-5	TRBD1	CASSLATGVQETQYF
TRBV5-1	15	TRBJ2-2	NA	CASSLPEAGSGELFF
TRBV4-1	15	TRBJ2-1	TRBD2	CASSLQGLAGVEQFF
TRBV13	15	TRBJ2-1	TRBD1	CASSSRDRDRNEQFF
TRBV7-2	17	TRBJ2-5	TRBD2	CASSLGGTSGKQETQYF
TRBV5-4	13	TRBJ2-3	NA	CASSSDSTDTQYF
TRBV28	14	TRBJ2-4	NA	CASSPLDGGNIQYF
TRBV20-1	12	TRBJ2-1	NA	CSLLRGASRLFF
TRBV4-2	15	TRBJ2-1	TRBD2	CASSQGLAGLNEQFF